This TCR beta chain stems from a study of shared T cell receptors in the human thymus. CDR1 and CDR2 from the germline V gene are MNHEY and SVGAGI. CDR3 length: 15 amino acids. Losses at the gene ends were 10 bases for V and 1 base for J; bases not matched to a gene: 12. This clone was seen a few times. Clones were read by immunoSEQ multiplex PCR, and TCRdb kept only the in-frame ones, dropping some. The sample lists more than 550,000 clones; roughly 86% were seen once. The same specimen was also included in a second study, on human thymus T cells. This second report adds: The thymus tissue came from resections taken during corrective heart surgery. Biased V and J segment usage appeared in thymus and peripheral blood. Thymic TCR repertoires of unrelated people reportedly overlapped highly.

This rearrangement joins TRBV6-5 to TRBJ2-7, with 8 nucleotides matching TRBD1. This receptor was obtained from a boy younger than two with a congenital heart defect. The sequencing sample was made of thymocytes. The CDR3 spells CATKWGGQGSYEQYF. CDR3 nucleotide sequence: TGTGCCACCAAATGGGGCGGACAGGGATCCTACGAGCAGTACTTC.